These 7 T cell receptor beta chains were all obtained from the same sample, sequenced in a study of CD8+ T cells in alopecia areata. Extracted RNA was reverse transcribed into cDNA, the sequencing template. The data were produced by immunoSEQ multiplex PCR, yet TCRdb's version contains in-frame clones alone and is incomplete. The repertoire has about 150,000 clones, about nine tenths of them found once; the top ten carry about 14%. The sequenced sample was CD8+ T cells sorted from blood, obtained at week 0. All receptors derive from a human donor with alopecia areata.

The sample holds a few counts of this clone. Other DNA sequences in this sample translate to the same CDR3. The J gene is TRBJ2-7, the V gene TRBV5-1; D unclear. V was trimmed by 0 bases and J by 0 bases, leaving 4 bases between them. CDR1 is SGHRS and CDR2 is YFSETQ in the germline V gene. The CDR3 contains 13 residues. This chain's CDR3 is CASSLESSYEQYF. In DNA, the CDR3 is TGCGCCAGCAGCTTGGAAAGCTCCTACGAGCAGTACTTC.

This clone was counted between two and nine times. The chain couples TRBV5-6 to TRBJ2-1, with 8 nucleotides matching TRBD2. This CDR3 has 19 amino acids. V shed 0 bases, J shed 1 base, and the junction held 12 bases outside the gene matches. In germline, CDR1 is SGHDT, CDR2 YYEEEE. CDR3 protein: CASSLVDPAGVESYNEQFF. The CDR3 region has the DNA TGTGCCAGCAGCTTGGTGGACCCAGCGGGAGTCGAATCCTACAATGAGCAGTTCTTC.

This clone was counted once. V usage is TRBV4-1 and J usage is TRBJ2-7, with 9 bases lining up with TRBD1. Germline CDR1 reads MGHRA; CDR2 reads YSYEKL. V shed 1 base, J shed 2 bases, and the junction held 3 bases outside the gene matches. CDR3 length: 15 residues. The CDR3: CASSQGDRATYEQYF. The CDR3, as DNA: TGCGCCAGCAGCCAAGGGGACAGGGCAACCTACGAGCAGTACTTC.

V gene TRBV11-2 combines with J gene TRBJ2-1; no firm D call. V lost 0 bases, J lost 2 bases, and 20 bases lay in between. This CDR3 comprises 19 residues. The germline V gene encodes CDR1 SGHAT and CDR2 FQNNGV. DNA of the CDR3: TGTGCCAGCAGCTTAGATCCCCGGTTTCTAGTGGGAACCTACAATGAGCAGTTCTTC. This translates into CASSLDPRFLVGTYNEQFF.

This clone was picked up one time. The chain links TRBV29-1 to TRBJ1-4; 7 nucleotides line up with TRBD1. The CDR3 is made up of 15 amino acids. Unmatched junction bases numbered 9, after V lost 0 bases and J lost 8 bases. Germline loops: CDR1 SQVTM, CDR2 ANQGSEA. This chain's CDR3 is CSVEDGGGSGEKLFF. The CDR3 DNA sequence: TGCAGCGTTGAAGATGGAGGGGGCTCGGGAGAAAAACTGTTTTTT. Full variable domain (missing parts from reference TRBV29-1 and TRBJ1-4): SAVISQKPSRDICQRGTSLTIQCQVDSQVTMMFWYRQQPGQSLTLIATANQGSEATYESGFVIDKFPISRPNLTFSTLTVSNMSPEDSSIYLCSVEDGGGSGEKLFFGSGTQLSVL.

This clone appeared a single time. The chain uses TRBV27 and TRBJ2-1, with 7 bases lining up with TRBD1. The CDR3 consists of 16 residues. Germline V gene lookup returns CDR1 MNHEY and CDR2 SMNVEV (reference sequence). V was clipped by 3 bases and J by 4 bases; unmatched bases: 9. The CDR3 spells CASSLVPWDSYNEQFF. CDR3 bases: TGTGCCAGCAGTTTGGTTCCCTGGGACAGTTACAATGAGCAGTTCTTC.

This clone was seen just once. The chain recombines TRBV29-1 with TRBJ2-3, with 10 positions matching TRBD1. The CDR3 has 15 residues. Trimming removed 6 bases from V and 4 bases from J; junction bases left unmatched: 10. The germline V gene has CDR1 SQVTM and CDR2 ANQGSEA. The CDR3 reads CSVRQGATAADTQYF. For the CDR3, the DNA is TGCAGCGTCAGACAGGGGGCGACGGCGGCAGATACGCAGTATTTT.